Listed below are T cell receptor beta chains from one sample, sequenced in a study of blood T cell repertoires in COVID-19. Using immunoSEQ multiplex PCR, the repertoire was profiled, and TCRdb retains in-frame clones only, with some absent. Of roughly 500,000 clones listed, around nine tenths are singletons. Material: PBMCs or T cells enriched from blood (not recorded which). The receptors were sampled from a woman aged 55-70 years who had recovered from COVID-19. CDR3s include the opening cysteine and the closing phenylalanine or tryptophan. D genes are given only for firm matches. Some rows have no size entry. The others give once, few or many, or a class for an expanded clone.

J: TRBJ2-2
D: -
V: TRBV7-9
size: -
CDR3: CASSLLWAGNTGELFF
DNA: TGTGCCAGCAGCTTATTATGGGCAGGGAACACCGGGGAGCTGTTTTTT

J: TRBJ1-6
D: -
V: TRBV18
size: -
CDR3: CASSPVPNRVDSPLHF
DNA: TGTGCCAGCTCACCGGTCCCCAACAGGGTGGATTCACCCCTCCACTTT

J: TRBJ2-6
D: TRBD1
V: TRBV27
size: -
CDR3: CASGQADGANVLTF
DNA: TGTGCCAGCGGACAGGCGGACGGGGCCAACGTCCTGACTTTC

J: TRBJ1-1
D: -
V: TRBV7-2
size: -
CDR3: CASSHEAVNTEAFF
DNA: TGTGCCAGCAGCCACGAGGCAGTGAACACTGAAGCTTTCTTT

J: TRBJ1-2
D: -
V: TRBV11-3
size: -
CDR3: CASSLAWIGREDYGYTF
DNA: TGTGCCAGCAGCTTAGCTTGGATTGGCAGGGAGGACTATGGCTACACCTTC

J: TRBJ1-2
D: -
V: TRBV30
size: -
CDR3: CAWRETGRDGYTF
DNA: TGTGCCTGGAGAGAAACAGGGAGGGATGGCTACACCTTC

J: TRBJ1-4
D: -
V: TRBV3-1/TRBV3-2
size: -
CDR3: CASSPTLREKLFF
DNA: TGTGCCAGCAGCCCTACCCTCAGGGAAAAACTGTTTTTT

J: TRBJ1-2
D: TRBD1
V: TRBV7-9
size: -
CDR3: CASSPRGQGLVEYGYTF
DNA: TGTGCCAGCAGCCCCCGGGGACAGGGGTTAGTAGAATATGGCTACACCTTC

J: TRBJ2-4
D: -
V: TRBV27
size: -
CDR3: CASSIKGDIQYF
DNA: TGTGCCAGCAGCATCAAGGGGGACATTCAGTACTTC

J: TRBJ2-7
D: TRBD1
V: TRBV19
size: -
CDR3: CASSYAGQGAYEQYF
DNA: TGTGCCAGTAGTTACGCGGGACAGGGGGCTTACGAGCAGTACTTC

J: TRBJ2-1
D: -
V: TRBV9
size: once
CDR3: CASRKTGQLDNEQFF
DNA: TGTGCCAGCAGGAAAACCGGACAGTTAGACAATGAGCAGTTCTTC

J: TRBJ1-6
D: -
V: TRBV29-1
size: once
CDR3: CSVDGEGPSSYNSPLHF
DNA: TGCAGCGTTGACGGGGAAGGGCCTAGCTCCTATAATTCACCCCTCCACTTT

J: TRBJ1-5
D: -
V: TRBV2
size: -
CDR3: CASIQYPGPGRPQHF
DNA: TGTGCCAGCATTCAGTACCCAGGGCCTGGGCGGCCCCAGCATTTT

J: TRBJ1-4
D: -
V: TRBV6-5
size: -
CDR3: CASSQIATNEKLFF
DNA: TGTGCCAGCAGCCAGATTGCAACTAATGAAAAACTGTTTTTT

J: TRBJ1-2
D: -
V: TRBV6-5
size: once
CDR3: CASRDTMDSYGYTF
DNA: TGTGCCAGCAGAGATACAATGGACAGCTATGGCTACACCTTC

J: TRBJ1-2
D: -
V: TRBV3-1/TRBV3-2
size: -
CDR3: CASSQARVGYTF
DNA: TGTGCCAGCAGCCAAGCGAGGGTTGGCTACACCTTC

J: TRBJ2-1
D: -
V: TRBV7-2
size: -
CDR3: CASRTTGQSSYNEQFF
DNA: TGTGCCAGTAGAACAACAGGACAGTCCTCCTACAATGAGCAGTTCTTC

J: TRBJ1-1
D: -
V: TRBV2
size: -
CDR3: CASSGRMNTEAFF
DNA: TGTGCCAGCAGTGGCAGGATGAACACTGAAGCTTTCTTT

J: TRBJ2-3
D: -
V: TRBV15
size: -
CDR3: CATSRDSYLVADTQYF
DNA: TGTGCCACCAGCAGAGATAGCTATCTTGTGGCAGATACGCAGTATTTT

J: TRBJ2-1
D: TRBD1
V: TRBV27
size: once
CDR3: CASSLEGAPNNEQFF
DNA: TGTGCCAGCAGTTTAGAGGGGGCCCCCAACAATGAGCAGTTCTTC

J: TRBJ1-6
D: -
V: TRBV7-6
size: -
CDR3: CASSSRPKGRGSPLHF
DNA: TGTGCCAGCAGCTCCCGTCCGAAGGGCCGGGGTTCACCCCTCCACTTT